These 29 T cell receptor beta chains were all obtained from the same sample, sequenced in a study of beta chain features in type 1 diabetes. Sequenced material consisted of expressed TCRB transcripts (all of the isolated RNA was reverse transcribed). Assay used: immunoSEQ multiplex PCR; TCRdb lists only in-frame clones, some missing. The table includes roughly 700,000 clones, 13% detected once. Study-wide findings and caveats: In every one of the four CD4+ subsets, TCRB CDR3s were moderately but significantly shorter in Type 1 diabetes patients.

Their antigen targets remain unknown. The sample taken for sequencing was naive CD4+ T cells from blood. These receptors came from a man between 18 and 29 years old with type 1 diabetes.

This clone has a handful of counts. In DNA, the CDR3 is TGTGCCAGCAGCTTAGTAGCGGGGGTCTCCTACAATGAGCAGTTCTTC. Amino acids: CASSLVAGVSYNEQFF. The chain links TRBV11-2 to TRBJ2-1, with 9 bases lining up with TRBD2. The CDR3 length is 16 residues. CDR1 SGHAT and CDR2 FQNNGV come from the germline V gene. The J segment lost 0 bases and the V segment lost 1 base, leaving 1 base of the junction unmatched.

V gene TRBV30 combines with J gene TRBJ2-5, with D maybe TRBD2 (5 bases). This CDR3 is built from 13 residues. Looked up from germline, CDR1 is GTSNPN and CDR2 is SVGIG (reference sequence). Deletions cut 5 bases from V and 0 bases from J, with 10 bases between. The CDR3 DNA sequence: TGTGCCTGGGGCCAGGACTACCAAGAGACCCAGTACTTC. Its protein product is CAWGQDYQETQYF. Full variable domain (outside the CDR3, taken from reference TRBV30 and TRBJ2-5): SQTIHQWPATLVQPVGSPLSLECTVEGTSNPNLYWYRQAAGRGLQLLFYSVGIGQISSEVPQNLSASRPQDRQFILSSKKLLLSDSGFYLCAWGQDYQETQYFGPGTRLLVL.

A few counts support this clone. This chain connects TRBV18 to TRBJ2-1; 8 nucleotides agree with TRBD1. The CDR3 is 14 residues long. Trimming at V came to 0 bases and at J to 8 bases, leaving 3 bases not matched to a gene. Germline lookup yields CDR1 KGHSH and CDR2 LQKENI. CDR3 in amino acids: CASSPPVDRDEQFF. CDR3 coding DNA: TGTGCCAGCTCACCACCGGTGGACAGGGATGAGCAGTTCTTC. Based on the CDR3 plus reference TRBV18 and TRBJ2-1, the full variable domain is NAGVMQNPRHLVRRRGQEARLRCSPMKGHSHVYWYRQLPEEGLKFMVYLQKENIIDESGMPKERFSAEFPKEGPSILRIQQVVRGDSAAYFCASSPPVDRDEQFFGPGTRLTVL.

V and J are TRBV5-1 and TRBJ2-3; D unresolved. This CDR3 comprises 12 residues. CDR1 and CDR2 (germline): SGHRS, YFSETQ. Trimming took 1 base from V and 5 from J, leaving 5 bases between them. CDR3 in DNA: TGCGCCAGCAGCTTGTATCAAGATACGCAGTATTTT. Its translation is CASSLYQDTQYF. The full variable domain, its missing parts supplied by reference TRBV5-1 and TRBJ2-3, is KAGVTQTPRYLIKTRGQQVTLSCSPISGHRSVSWYQQTPGQGLQFLFEYFSETQRNKGNFPGRFSGRQFSNSRSEMNVSTLELGDSALYLCASSLYQDTQYFGPGTRLTVL.

The CDR3 sequence: CASSWGAGEAFF. DNA for the CDR3: TGTGCCAGCAGCTGGGGTGCTGGTGAAGCTTTCTTT. The J gene is TRBJ1-1, the V gene TRBV11-3; D unclear. The CDR3 covers 12 residues. CDR1 SGHNT and CDR2 YENEEA come from the germline V gene. Trimming shortened V by 4 bases and J by 7 bases, and 10 bases separated the two germline ends.

In this sample, this clone turned up a few times. V gene TRBV2 combines with J gene TRBJ2-2; TRBD1 or TRBD2 may be the D gene (5 bases each). V gave up 3 bases and J gave up 1 base, with 12 bases separating them. Looked up from germline, CDR1 is SNHLY and CDR2 is FYNNEI. The CDR3 covers 16 residues. The CDR3 loop is CASSERGVGNTGELFF. The CDR3 DNA sequence: TGTGCCAGCAGTGAGAGAGGGGTAGGGAACACCGGGGAGCTGTTTTTT.

The sample holds a few counts of this clone. The chain recombines TRBV10-3 with TRBJ1-1; TRBD1 is a possible D gene (5 bases). V lost 6 bases to trimming and J lost 1 base, with 9 bases between them. Germline CDR1 ENHRY, CDR2 SYGVKD. The CDR3 runs to 13 residues. The CDR3, as DNA: TGTGCCATCAGCGGGGACGGGAACACTGAAGCTTTCTTT. Protein sequence: CAISGDGNTEAFF.

V gene TRBV6-6 combines with J gene TRBJ1-6; D gene uncertain. This CDR3 is 14 amino acids long. CDR1 MNHNY and CDR2 SVGAGI come from the germline V gene (reference sequence). The V and J ends lost 5 bases and 9 bases respectively, with 14 bases between them. CDR3 nucleotide sequence: TGTGCCAGCAGTAAGGCAGGAGTACGTTCACCCCTCCACTTT. It codes for CASSKAGVRSPLHF.

This clone was found a few times. This chain joins TRBV5-4 and TRBJ1-1; no clear D. The CDR3 is made up of 14 amino acids. Germline CDR1 reads SGHNT; CDR2 reads YYREEE (reference sequence). The V end was cut by 0 bases, the J end by 3 bases, with 9 bases between. Here the CDR3 DNA reads TGTGCCAGCAGCTTGGAGTCTGTGGACACTGAAGCTTTCTTT. Its translation is CASSLESVDTEAFF.

This clone was detected a few times. The V call is TRBV4-1, the J call TRBJ2-2; D perhaps matches TRBD1 (6 bases). This CDR3 has 14 amino acids. Trimming removed 4 bases from V and 4 bases from J, with 10 bases in between. Germline V gives CDR1 MGHRA, CDR2 YSYEKL. In nucleotides, the CDR3 is TGCGCCAGCAGCCTACAGGGCGGCACCGGGGAGCTGTTTTTT. It is translated as CASSLQGGTGELFF.

The V call is TRBV7-3, the J call TRBJ2-3; either TRBD1 or TRBD2 may supply D (5 bases each). The V gene's germline CDR1 is SGHTA and CDR2 FQGTGA. With 4 bases removed from V and 2 bases from J, the gap between germline ends came to 16 bases. The CDR3 sequence is 16 residues long. CDR3 in DNA: TGTGCCAGCAGCTGGGGGATGACAAGTATCACAGATACGCAGTATTTT. Its translation: CASSWGMTSITDTQYF. Supplemented by reference TRBV7-3 and TRBJ2-3, the full variable domain reads GAGVSQTPSNKVTEKGKYVELRCDPISGHTALYWYRQSLGQGPEFLIYFQGTGAADDSGLPNDRFFAVRPEGSVSTLKIQRTERGDSAVYLCASSWGMTSITDTQYFGPGTRLTVL.

The chain combines TRBV19 with TRBJ2-7; D is possibly TRBD1 (6 bases). V shed 3 bases and J shed 5 bases, with 17 bases lying between them. Germline V gene data show CDR1 as LNHDA and CDR2 as SQIVND (reference sequence). The CDR3 sequence is 15 residues long. CDR3 nucleotides: TGTGCCAGTAGTATGGCCTATGGGGGCATGGACGAGCAGTACTTC. Translated, it gives CASSMAYGGMDEQYF.

This clone appeared a few times. The chain combines TRBV5-1 with TRBJ2-3; the D gene is possibly TRBD1 (6 bases). The CDR3 length is 15 residues. Trimming pared 0 bases from V and 3 bases from J, leaving 11 bases between. CDR1 is SGHRS and CDR2 is YFSETQ in the germline V gene. The CDR3 here is CASSLEGGVTDTQYF. CDR3 sequence (DNA): TGCGCCAGCAGCTTGGAAGGGGGAGTGACAGATACGCAGTATTTT.

The table lists this clone with a count of one. The chain combines TRBV5-1 with TRBJ2-1; 11 positions match TRBD2. This CDR3 contains 15 residues. Germline CDR1 SGHRS, CDR2 YFSETQ. Losses at the gene ends were 4 bases for V and 14 bases for J; bases not matched to a gene: 14. The CDR3 nucleotides read TGCGCCAGCAGCCCGACGACTAGCGGGGAAATGGAGGAGTTCTTC. Its translation: CASSPTTSGEMEEFF. The full variable domain, completed using reference TRBV5-1 and TRBJ2-1, is KAGVTQTPRYLIKTRGQQVTLSCSPISGHRSVSWYQQTPGQGLQFLFEYFSETQRNKGNFPGRFSGRQFSNSRSEMNVSTLELGDSALYLCASSPTTSGEMEEFFGPGTRLTVL.

This clone was detected only a few times. The chain couples TRBV19 to TRBJ1-2, with no clear D. There are 14 residues in the CDR3. V was shortened by 2 bases and J by 4 bases, with 11 bases between the two germline ends. Germline V gene sequence: CDR1 LNHDA, CDR2 SQIVND (reference sequence). CDR3 sequence: CASSITTEFYGYTF. Here the CDR3 DNA reads TGTGCCAGTAGTATAACAACAGAATTCTATGGCTACACCTTC.

CDR3 DNA sequence: TGCGCCAGCAGCTTGGCCCCAGCCCCCCGTCGGGGGACGGATCAGCCCCAGCATTTT. This translates into CASSLAPAPRRGTDQPQHF. V and J are TRBV5-1 and TRBJ1-5, with D tentatively TRBD1 (5 bases). The V gene lost 0 bases and the J gene lost 5 bases, with 24 bases spanning the gap. There are 19 residues in the CDR3. Germline CDR1 reads SGHRS; CDR2 reads YFSETQ.

Comment on this clone: The same CDR3 arises from other DNA sequences in this sample as well. The genes are TRBV25-1 and TRBJ1-6; TRBD1 is a possible D gene (5 bases). V was cut by 3 bases and J by 10 bases, with 16 bases left in between. Germline V gene data show CDR1 as MGHDK and CDR2 as SYGVNS. CDR3 size: 15 residues. The CDR3 spells CASSEVGRVGSPLHF. The CDR3 nucleotides read TGTGCCAGCAGTGAGGTGGGCAGGGTAGGCTCACCCCTCCACTTT.

The chain carries TRBV19 and TRBJ1-1, with TRBD1 as a possible D gene (6 bases). The CDR3 length is 14 residues. V was pared by 7 bases and J by 2 bases, with 14 bases between. CDR1 and CDR2 (germline): LNHDA, SQIVND (reference sequence). The CDR3 region is CASTLGGGNTEAFF. The CDR3 DNA is TGTGCCAGTACCCTCGGAGGGGGTAACACTGAAGCTTTCTTT.

This clone was picked up one time. V gene TRBV9 combines with J gene TRBJ1-1; a possible D gene is TRBD1 (6 bases). Trimming took 0 bases from V and 0 from J, leaving 12 bases between them. The CDR3 spans 16 residues. Germline CDR1 is SGDLS and CDR2 is YYNGEE. Here the CDR3 DNA reads TGTGCCAGCAGCGTAGCGGGGGCCCCCATGAACACTGAAGCTTTCTTT. Translated: CASSVAGAPMNTEAFF.

V gene TRBV10-3 combines with J gene TRBJ1-2; D is uncertain. V shed 0 bases and J shed 7 bases, with 18 bases lying between them. Germline CDR1 reads ENHRY; CDR2 reads SYGVKD. The CDR3 is made up of 16 amino acids. As DNA, the CDR3 is TGTGCCATCAGTGAGTCGAGGGTAACCGTCGGCGGTGGCTACACCTTC. Its translation: CAISESRVTVGGGYTF.

This clone was seen a handful of times. Within the sample, other DNA sequences also encode this same CDR3. The rearrangement links TRBV10-3 to TRBJ1-5; D not certain. CDR1 and CDR2 from the germline V gene are ENHRY and SYGVKD. CDR3 length: 14 amino acids. Trimming removed 0 bases from V and 1 base from J, with 4 bases in between. The CDR3 DNA follows: TGTGCCATCAGTGAGTCGGGCAGCAATCAGCCCCAGCATTTT. Its translation: CAISESGSNQPQHF.

The chain links TRBV5-6 to TRBJ2-3; maybe TRBD1 (6 bases). The CDR3 extends over 13 amino acids. V lost 3 bases to trimming and J lost 4 bases, with 9 bases between them. Looked up from germline, CDR1 is SGHDT and CDR2 is YYEEEE. The CDR3 sequence is CASSYTGPDTQYF. The CDR3 DNA reads TGTGCCAGCAGCTATACAGGGCCAGATACGCAGTATTTT.

V usage is TRBV5-1 and J usage is TRBJ1-2; D not resolved. CDR1 and CDR2 from the germline V gene are SGHRS and YFSETQ. With 5 bases removed from V and 5 bases from J, the gap between germline ends came to 13 bases. CDR3 length equals 13 residues. The CDR3 is CASSLDGEYGYTF. CDR3 bases: TGCGCCAGCAGTCTGGACGGAGAATATGGCTACACCTTC.

This clone showed up just a few times. CDR3 region: CSAALSNEKLFF. CDR3 nucleotides: TGCAGCGCCGCTCTTTCTAATGAAAAACTGTTTTTT. The chain couples TRBV29-1 to TRBJ1-4; D gene unclear. Germline CDR1 is SQVTM and CDR2 is ANQGSEA. The length of the CDR3 is 12 residues. The ends were cut back, 7 bases at V and 3 bases at J, with 9 bases in the middle.

This chain uses TRBV4-1 with TRBJ2-2, with D uncertain. In germline, CDR1 is MGHRA, CDR2 YSYEKL. The CDR3 length is 15 residues. Trimming removed 4 bases from V and 4 bases from J, with 13 bases in between. The CDR3, as DNA: TGCGCCAGCAGCCCCCTTTCGGCCGTCACCGGGGAGCTGTTTTTT. Its protein product is CASSPLSAVTGELFF.

This rearrangement joins TRBV30 to TRBJ2-7; 9 nucleotides align to TRBD1. The J call may not be correct, given that the DNA end is closer to TRBJ2-5. Germline loops: CDR1 GTSNPN, CDR2 SVGIG (reference sequence). The CDR3 has 13 residues. Here the CDR3 DNA reads TGTGCCTCGTCTACAGGGGGCCCCGAGACCCAGTACTTC. This encodes CASSTGGPETQYF.

This clone was observed a handful of times. V is TRBV10-3 and J is TRBJ1-1; TRBD1 matches at 8 bases. This CDR3 is built from 17 residues. Germline loops: CDR1 ENHRY, CDR2 SYGVKD. The ends lost 5 bases at V and 0 bases at J; junction bases unmatched: 11. The CDR3 sequence is CAISQTGESLMNTEAFF. The CDR3 region has the DNA TGTGCCATCAGTCAGACAGGGGAATCGTTGATGAACACTGAAGCTTTCTTT.

This sequence joins TRBV27 and TRBJ2-6, with D hard to call. The CDR3 runs to 15 residues. Germline V gene sequence: CDR1 MNHEY, CDR2 SMNVEV (reference sequence). Trimming shortened V by 2 bases and J by 0 bases, and 5 bases separated the two germline ends. The CDR3 sequence is CASSLELSGANVLTF. The CDR3 DNA reads TGTGCCAGCAGTTTAGAACTCTCTGGGGCCAACGTCCTGACTTTC.

J is TRBJ1-1 and V is TRBV29-1; 7 nucleotides agree with TRBD1. CDR1 is SQVTM and CDR2 is ANQGSEA in the germline V gene. The ends lost 3 bases at V and 5 bases at J; junction bases unmatched: 27. CDR3 length: 20 residues. The CDR3 DNA follows: TGCAGCGTTGACGAAGGGCTCCGCGGTTGGGGCGACAGGGTAAGGACTGAAGCTTTCTTT. Amino acid sequence: CSVDEGLRGWGDRVRTEAFF.